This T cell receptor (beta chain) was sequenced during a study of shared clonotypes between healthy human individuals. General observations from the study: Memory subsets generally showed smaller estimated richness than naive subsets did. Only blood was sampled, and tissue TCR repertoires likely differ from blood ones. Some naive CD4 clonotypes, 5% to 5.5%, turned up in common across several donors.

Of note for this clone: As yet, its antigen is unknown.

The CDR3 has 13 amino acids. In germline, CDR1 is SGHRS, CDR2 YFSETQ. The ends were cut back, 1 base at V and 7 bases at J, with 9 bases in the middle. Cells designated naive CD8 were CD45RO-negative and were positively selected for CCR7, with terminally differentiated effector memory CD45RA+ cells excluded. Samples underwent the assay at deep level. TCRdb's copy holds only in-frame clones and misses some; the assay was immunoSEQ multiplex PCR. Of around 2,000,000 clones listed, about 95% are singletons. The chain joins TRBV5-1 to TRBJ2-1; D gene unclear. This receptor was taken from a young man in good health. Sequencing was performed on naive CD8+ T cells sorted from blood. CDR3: CASSLWPSNEQFF. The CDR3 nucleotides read TGCGCCAGCAGCTTGTGGCCTAGTAATGAGCAGTTCTTC.